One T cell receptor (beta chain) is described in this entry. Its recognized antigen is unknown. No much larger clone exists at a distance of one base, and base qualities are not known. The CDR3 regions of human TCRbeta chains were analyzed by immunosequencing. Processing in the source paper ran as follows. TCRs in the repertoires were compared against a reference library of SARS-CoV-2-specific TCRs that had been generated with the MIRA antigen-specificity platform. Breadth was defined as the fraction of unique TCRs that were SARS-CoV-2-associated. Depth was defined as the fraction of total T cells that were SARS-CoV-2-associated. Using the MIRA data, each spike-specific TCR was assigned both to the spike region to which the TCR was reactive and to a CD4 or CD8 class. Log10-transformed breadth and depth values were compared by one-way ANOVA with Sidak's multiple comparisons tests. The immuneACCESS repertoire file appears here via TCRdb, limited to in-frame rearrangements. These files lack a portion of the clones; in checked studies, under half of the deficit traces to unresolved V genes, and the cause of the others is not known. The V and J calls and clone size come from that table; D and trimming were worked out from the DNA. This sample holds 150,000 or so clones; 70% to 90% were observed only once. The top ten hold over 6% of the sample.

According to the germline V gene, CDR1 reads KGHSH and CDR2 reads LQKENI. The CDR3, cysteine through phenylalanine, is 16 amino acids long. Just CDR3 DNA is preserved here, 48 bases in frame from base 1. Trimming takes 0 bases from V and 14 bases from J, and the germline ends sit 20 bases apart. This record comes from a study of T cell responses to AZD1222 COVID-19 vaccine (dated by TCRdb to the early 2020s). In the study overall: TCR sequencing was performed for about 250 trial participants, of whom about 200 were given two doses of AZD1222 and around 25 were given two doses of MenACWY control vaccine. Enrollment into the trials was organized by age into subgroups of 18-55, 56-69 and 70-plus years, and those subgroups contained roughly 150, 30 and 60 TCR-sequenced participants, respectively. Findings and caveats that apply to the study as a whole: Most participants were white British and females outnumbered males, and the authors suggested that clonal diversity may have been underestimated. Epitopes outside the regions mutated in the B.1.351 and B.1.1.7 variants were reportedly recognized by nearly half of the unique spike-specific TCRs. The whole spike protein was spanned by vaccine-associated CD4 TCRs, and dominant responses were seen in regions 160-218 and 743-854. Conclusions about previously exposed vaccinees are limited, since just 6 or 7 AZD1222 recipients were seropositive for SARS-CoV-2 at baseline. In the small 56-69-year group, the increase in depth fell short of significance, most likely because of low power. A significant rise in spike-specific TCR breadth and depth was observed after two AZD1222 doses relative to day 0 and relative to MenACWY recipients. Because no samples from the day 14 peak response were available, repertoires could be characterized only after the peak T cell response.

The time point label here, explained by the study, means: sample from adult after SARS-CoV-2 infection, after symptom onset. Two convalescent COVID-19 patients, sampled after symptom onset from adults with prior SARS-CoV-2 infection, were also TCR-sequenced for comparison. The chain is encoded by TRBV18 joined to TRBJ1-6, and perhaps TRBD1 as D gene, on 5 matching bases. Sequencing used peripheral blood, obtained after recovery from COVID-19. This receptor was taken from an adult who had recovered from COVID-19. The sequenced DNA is TGTGCCAGCTCACCACCTAACTCGCAGGGACGGAGTACCCTCCACTTT. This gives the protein CASSPPNSQGRSTLHF.